This T cell receptor beta chain was captured by sequencing in a study of blood T cell repertoires in COVID-19. At the level of the study: The origin of the acute and convalescent COVID-19 samples was the United States, Italy and Spain. PBMCs, B-cell-depleted T cells, or T cells provided the cDNA or gDNA that made up the material.

V was clipped by 5 bases and J by 8 bases, with 18 bases between them. Germline V gene sequence: CDR1 LNHDA, CDR2 SQIVND (reference sequence). The CDR3 length is 14 residues. The assay was immunoSEQ multiplex PCR, and TCRdb's table has in-frame clones only and misses some. Of 280,000 or so clones listed, roughly 90% are singletons. The chain has TRBV19 and TRBJ1-2; D is possibly TRBD1 (5 bases). What was sequenced was peripheral blood. The sequence was collected from a man aged 18 to 35 with active or convalescent COVID-19. For the CDR3, the DNA is TGTGCCAGTAGTGCACAGGTGGGGCTTATGGGCTACACCTTC. The encoded protein is CASSAQVGLMGYTF.